This T cell receptor (beta chain) was recorded in a study of blood T cell repertoires in COVID-19. Study at large: The United States, Italy and Spain provided the acute and convalescent COVID-19 samples. Sample material is recorded as cDNA or gDNA derived from T cells, B-cell-depleted T cells, or PBMCs.

Authors' methods: Nucleated cell counts were estimated from reference gene primer amplification. TCRdb's table, derived via immunoSEQ multiplex PCR, lists solely in-frame clones and lacks some. The V and J calls and clone size are taken from that table; D and trimming were inferred from the DNA. The repertoire holds about 190,000 clones, with around nine tenths as singletons. The junction had 8 bases not matched to a gene; V was cut back by 5 bases and J by 1 base. CDR3 length: 16 amino acids. Germline V gene sequence: CDR1 LNHDA, CDR2 SQIVND (reference sequence). The source of this sequence is a man aged 30 to 39 with acute or convalescent COVID-19. The material sequenced was peripheral blood. This chain joins TRBV19 and TRBJ1-5; TRBD1 agrees at 7 bases. The CDR3 reads CASSLERQGSNQPQHF. DNA of the CDR3: TGTGCCAGTAGTTTGGAGAGACAGGGAAGCAATCAGCCCCAGCATTTT.